These 27 T cell receptor beta chains were all obtained from the same sample, sequenced in a study of pediatric ulcerative colitis. One to two pinch biopsies were taken from the rectum during colonoscopy. Using immunoSEQ multiplex PCR, the repertoire was profiled, and TCRdb retains in-frame clones only, with some absent. The sample consists of tens of thousands of clones, 60% to 85% of them appearing once. Sequenced material: gut tissue. These receptors all stem from a girl aged 5-17 years with moderate ulcerative colitis.

This chain links TRBV2 with TRBJ2-7, with 7 positions matching TRBD1. CDR3 length: 14 amino acids. Germline V lookup: CDR1 SNHLY, CDR2 FYNNEI. The trim removed 5 bases at V and 0 bases at J, leaving 4 bases unmatched. This CDR3 reads CASSPGQFSYEQYF. In nucleotides, the CDR3 is TGTGCCAGCAGTCCGGGACAGTTCTCCTACGAGCAGTACTTC.

V and J are TRBV5-6 and TRBJ2-3; D gene uncertain. This CDR3 has 15 residues. Germline CDR1 reads SGHDT; CDR2 reads YYEEEE. V lost 0 bases and J lost 6, with 14 bases in between. The CDR3 bases are TGTGCCAGCAGCTTGGTCAGCCTTACTCGGGATACGCAGTATTTT. This translates into CASSLVSLTRDTQYF. The entire variable domain, with the rest obtained from reference TRBV5-6 and TRBJ2-3, is as follows: DAGVTQSPTHLIKTRGQQVTLRCSPKSGHDTVSWYQQALGQGPQFIFQYYEEEERQRGNFPDRFSGHQFPNYSSELNVNALLLGDSALYLCASSLVSLTRDTQYFGPGTRLTVL.

This clone was seen once. The chain recombines TRBV5-1 with TRBJ1-1; 7 bases match TRBD1. The CDR3 is made up of 15 amino acids. V dropped 1 base and J dropped 1; count of bases not matched to a gene: 4. The germline CDR1 and CDR2 sequences are SGHRS and YFSETQ. CDR3 in amino acids: CASSLRQGENTEAFF. CDR3 DNA sequence: TGCGCCAGCAGCTTGCGACAGGGTGAGAACACTGAAGCTTTCTTT. Complete variable domain (other parts from reference TRBV5-1 and TRBJ1-1): KAGVTQTPRYLIKTRGQQVTLSCSPISGHRSVSWYQQTPGQGLQFLFEYFSETQRNKGNFPGRFSGRQFSNSRSEMNVSTLELGDSALYLCASSLRQGENTEAFFGQGTRLTVV.

The rearrangement joins TRBV4-3 to TRBJ1-1; TRBD1 might be the D (6 bases). V was cut by 1 base and J by 4 bases, with 10 bases left in between. This CDR3 spans 14 amino acids. Germline V gene sequence: CDR1 LGHNA, CDR2 YSLEER. CDR3 in DNA: TGCGCCAGCAGCCAAGTAGGACAGTTCACTGAAGCTTTCTTT. It yields the protein CASSQVGQFTEAFF.

The chain combines TRBV7-2 with TRBJ1-1; the D is unclear. CDR1 and CDR2 (germline): SGHTA, FQGNSA. CDR3 length: 14 amino acids. V was trimmed by 2 bases and J by 7 bases, leaving 14 bases between them. CDR3 sequence (DNA): TGTGCCAGCAGCTTACACCCGGAACGGATTGAAGCTTTCTTT. Its translation: CASSLHPERIEAFF.

The genes are TRBV6-1 and TRBJ1-5; weak D call: TRBD1 (5 bases). V lost 2 bases to trimming and J lost 6 bases, with 11 bases between them. This CDR3 region has 14 residues. Germline CDR1 is MNHNS and CDR2 is SASEGT. The CDR3 protein is CASSERGFRQPQHF. CDR3 nucleotide sequence: TGTGCCAGCAGTGAAAGGGGTTTCCGTCAGCCCCAGCATTTT.

This clone was observed once. The CDR3 DNA sequence: TGTGCCAGCAGCTTGCGGGGAGGAGAGACCCAGTACTTC. Its translation: CASSLRGGETQYF. The gene calls are TRBV5-6 and TRBJ2-5, with D possibly being TRBD2 (6 bases). CDR3 length: 13 residues. Per germline, CDR1 SGHDT and CDR2 YYEEEE. Trimming stripped 1 base from V and 4 bases from J, with 8 bases between.

The chain links TRBV18 to TRBJ1-5, with 7 positions matching TRBD1. This CDR3 is built from 15 residues. Germline CDR1 KGHSH, CDR2 LQKENI. After removal of 0 bases from V and 7 bases from J, the junction contained 6 bases not matched to a gene. DNA for the CDR3: TGTGCCAGCTCACCACCGGGGGCAGGGGGACAGCCCCAGCATTTT. Protein product: CASSPPGAGGQPQHF. Supplemented by reference TRBV18 and TRBJ1-5, the full variable domain reads NAGVMQNPRHLVRRRGQEARLRCSPMKGHSHVYWYRQLPEEGLKFMVYLQKENIIDESGMPKERFSAEFPKEGPSILRIQQVVRGDSAAYFCASSPPGAGGQPQHFGDGTRLSIL.

This chain connects TRBV19 to TRBJ2-7; possible D gene TRBD1, 6 bases. The CDR3 is 17 residues long. With 2 bases removed from V and 0 bases from J, the gap between germline ends came to 17 bases. The germline V gene has CDR1 LNHDA and CDR2 SQIVND (reference sequence). CDR3 in DNA: TGTGCCAGTAGTATACTTTTCGTGGGGGCAGCCTCCTACGAGCAGTACTTC. As protein: CASSILFVGAASYEQYF.

V is TRBV30 and J is TRBJ1-1; no firm D call. CDR1 is GTSNPN, CDR2 SVGIG, per germline (reference sequence). The V end was cut by 2 bases, the J end by 1 base, with 11 bases between. CDR3 length: 14 amino acids. This CDR3 is CAWSSGDGNTEAFF. CDR3 nucleotide sequence: TGTGCCTGGAGTTCCGGAGATGGGAACACTGAAGCTTTCTTT.

A single count supports this clone. The gene calls are TRBV7-9 and TRBJ1-1; 10 bases match TRBD1. Germline trimming cut 5 bases from V and 4 bases from J; bases unmatched to any gene: 7. CDR3 length: 15 amino acids. Germline V gene data show CDR1 as SEHNR and CDR2 as FQNEAQ (reference sequence). CDR3 sequence: CASSQQGQGLTEAFF. The CDR3 DNA reads as TGTGCCAGCAGCCAACAGGGACAGGGGCTCACTGAAGCTTTCTTT. The whole variable domain, filled in from reference TRBV7-9 and TRBJ1-1, reads DTGVSQNPRHKITKRGQNVTFRCDPISEHNRLYWYRQTLGQGPEFLTYFQNEAQLEKSRLLSDRFSAERPKGSFSTLEIQRTEQGDSAMYLCASSQQGQGLTEAFFGQGTRLTVV.

The chain recombines TRBV7-2 with TRBJ2-6; 9 nucleotides align to TRBD2. This CDR3 comprises 16 residues. The germline CDR1 and CDR2 sequences are SGHTA and FQGNSA. J was trimmed by 3 bases and V by 5 bases; bases with no gene match: 5. The CDR3, as DNA: TGTGCCAGCAGCCCAAGCGGGGGGAGTGGGGCCAACGTCCTGACTTTC. Translation: CASSPSGGSGANVLTF.

This chain connects TRBV19 to TRBJ1-6; TRBD1 matches at 12 bases. The length of the CDR3 is 17 residues. The germline gives CDR1 LNHDA, CDR2 SQIVND (reference sequence). The V gene end was trimmed by 7 bases and the J gene end by 9 bases; junction bases not matched to a gene: 13. The CDR3 loop reads CASNEGQGALGSSPLHF. Written as DNA, the CDR3 is TGTGCCAGTAATGAGGGACAGGGGGCGCTTGGAAGTTCACCCCTCCACTTT.

The CDR3: CASSRDPTGELFF. The CDR3 coding sequence is TGCGCCAGCAGCCGAGACCCCACCGGGGAGCTGTTTTTT. The chain uses TRBV4-1 and TRBJ2-2; no definite D call. Trimming pared 4 bases from V and 4 bases from J, leaving 7 bases between. Germline V gives CDR1 MGHRA, CDR2 YSYEKL. This CDR3 spans 13 amino acids.

The rearrangement links TRBV10-3 to TRBJ2-2, with D possibly matching TRBD2 (6 bases). Germline V lookup: CDR1 ENHRY, CDR2 SYGVKD. V lost 6 bases and J 5 bases, leaving 13 bases between the germline ends. The CDR3 loop spans 14 amino acids. Here the CDR3 reads CAISGGLRTGELFF. The CDR3 DNA follows: TGTGCCATCAGCGGGGGTTTGAGGACCGGGGAGCTGTTTTTT.

The chain uses TRBV6-5 and TRBJ2-5; TRBD2 might be the D (6 bases). This CDR3 is 15 amino acids long. CDR1 is MNHEY, CDR2 SVGAGI, per germline. Between the trimmed V and J ends, which lost 6 bases and 1 base, there was a span of 15 bases. CDR3 amino acids: CASRAGTYLQETQYF. CDR3 nucleotides: TGTGCCAGCAGGGCCGGGACTTACCTCCAAGAGACCCAGTACTTC.

This chain uses TRBV9 with TRBJ2-7, with TRBD2 matching 13 bases. The CDR3 is 19 amino acids. The germline V gene encodes CDR1 SGDLS and CDR2 YYNGEE. The J segment lost 0 bases and the V segment lost 4 bases, leaving 13 bases of the junction unmatched. CDR3 DNA sequence: TGTGCCAGCAGCCCTCGACCGGGACTAGCGGGGCCCAGCTCCTACGAGCAGTACTTC. Translation: CASSPRPGLAGPSSYEQYF.

This clone was observed once. The V gene is TRBV7-4, the J gene TRBJ1-4; no firm D call. This CDR3 has 15 amino acids. V was shortened by 5 bases and J by 3 bases, with 13 bases between the two germline ends. The V gene's germline CDR1 is SGHVT and CDR2 SQSDAQ. The CDR3 here is CASSPVGRANEKLFF. The CDR3 nucleotides read TGTGCCAGCAGCCCGGTGGGGAGGGCTAATGAAAAACTGTTTTTT.

This clone was seen more than once but under ten times. Additional DNA sequences in this sample encode the identical CDR3. This chain uses TRBV5-1 with TRBJ1-1, with D possibly TRBD1 on 6 matching bases. The germline CDR1 and CDR2 sequences are SGHRS and YFSETQ. The CDR3 contains 12 residues. V was shortened by 4 bases and J by 7 bases, with 11 bases between the two germline ends. CDR3 DNA sequence: TGCGCCAGCAGCCCAACAGGGCTTGAAGCTTTCTTT. Amino acids: CASSPTGLEAFF.

This chain joins TRBV5-1 and TRBJ2-2; 10 bases align to TRBD2. In germline, CDR1 is SGHRS, CDR2 YFSETQ. CDR3 length: 18 residues. Trimming took 0 bases from V and 4 from J; bases not matched to a gene: 9. In nucleotides, the CDR3 is TGCGCCAGCAGCTTGGGGTCGGGACTAGCGTTCTCCACCGGGGAGCTGTTTTTT. The encoded protein is CASSLGSGLAFSTGELFF.

This rearrangement joins TRBV5-1 to TRBJ1-6, with 7 bases identical to TRBD1. This CDR3 is built from 17 residues. Germline trimming cut 4 bases from V and 5 bases from J; bases unmatched to any gene: 12. Germline lookup yields CDR1 SGHRS and CDR2 YFSETQ. CDR3 bases: TGCGCCAGCAGCCGTATACCGGGGCAGGGGGATAATTCACCCCTCCACTTT. It encodes CASSRIPGQGDNSPLHF.

The V call is TRBV19, the J call TRBJ1-5, with 7 bases lining up with TRBD1. Germline lookup yields CDR1 LNHDA and CDR2 SQIVND (reference sequence). V lost 3 bases to trimming and J lost 8 bases; unmatched junction nucleotides: 10. This CDR3 is built from 15 residues. The CDR3 DNA reads as TGTGCCAGTAGTATTAACGACAGGGCTGCGGAGCCCCAGCATTTT. Translated: CASSINDRAAEPQHF.

The chain has TRBV25-1 and TRBJ2-5, with 9 bases matching TRBD2. V dropped 7 bases and J dropped 4; count of bases not matched to a gene: 16. This CDR3 has 17 residues. Germline V gene data show CDR1 as MGHDK and CDR2 as SYGVNS. CDR3 loop: CASTPLGGGGALETQYF. The DNA for the CDR3 is TGTGCCAGCACACCCCTTGGGGGCGGGGGGGCCTTAGAGACCCAGTACTTC.

This clone is a singleton in its sample. The chain uses TRBV5-1 and TRBJ2-5; 9 nucleotides agree with TRBD2. V lost 2 bases to trimming and J lost 5 bases; unmatched junction nucleotides: 7. The CDR3 contains 15 residues. Germline lookup yields CDR1 SGHRS and CDR2 YFSETQ. The CDR3 protein is CASSLAGGWGETQYF. CDR3 DNA sequence: TGCGCCAGCAGCTTAGCGGGAGGATGGGGGGAGACCCAGTACTTC. The full variable domain, rest sourced from reference TRBV5-1 and TRBJ2-5, is KAGVTQTPRYLIKTRGQQVTLSCSPISGHRSVSWYQQTPGQGLQFLFEYFSETQRNKGNFPGRFSGRQFSNSRSEMNVSTLELGDSALYLCASSLAGGWGETQYFGPGTRLLVL.

This clone was counted only a few times. The chain couples TRBV28 to TRBJ1-5; D gene ambiguous. Per germline, CDR1 MDHEN and CDR2 SYDVKM. Trimming stripped 10 bases from V and 0 bases from J, with 7 bases between. This CDR3 is built from 12 residues. The DNA of the CDR3 is TGTGCCATAGCAGTTAGCAATCAGCCCCAGCATTTT. Protein: CAIAVSNQPQHF.

Remarks on this clone: The same CDR3 can be traced to other DNA sequences in this sample. The chain employs TRBV5-6 and TRBJ2-7; possible D gene TRBD1, 5 bases. V lost 2 bases and J lost 2, with 14 bases in between. CDR1 is SGHDT and CDR2 is YYEEEE in the germline V gene. This CDR3 contains 15 residues. The CDR3 loop is CASSFPSGIPYEQYF. In nucleotides, the CDR3 is TGTGCCAGCAGCTTCCCCTCAGGGATTCCCTACGAGCAGTACTTC.

The chain has TRBV6-1 and TRBJ1-2; a possible D gene is TRBD1 (6 bases). CDR3 length equals 14 residues. Germline V gives CDR1 MNHNS, CDR2 SASEGT. Trimming pared 10 bases from V and 5 bases from J, leaving 20 bases between. The CDR3 bases are TGTGCCACCAAAAAGGGGGGGGCGGGGTATGGCTACACCTTC. Its protein product is CATKKGGAGYGYTF.